This T cell receptor beta chain stems from a study of OX40 agonist ivuxolimab in advanced cancers. Germline V lookup: CDR1 SEHNR, CDR2 FQNEAQ (reference sequence). V shed 5 bases and J shed 5 bases, with 15 bases lying between them. The CDR3 has 15 residues. Clones were read by immunoSEQ multiplex PCR, and TCRdb kept only the in-frame ones, dropping some. This sample carries fewer than 55,000 clones, 80% to 90% of them seen once, and the ten largest clones take roughly 10%. Sequencing used CD4+ or CD8+ T cells sorted from blood, obtained in a trial of the OX40 agonist ivuxolimab. The gene calls are TRBV7-9 and TRBJ1-4; D is uncertain. The TCR originated in an adult with an advanced solid tumor such as melanoma, head and neck, liver or kidney cancer. The CDR3 DNA reads as TGTGCCAGCAGCCTTTCCAGGTCGGGGAATGAAAAACTGTTTTTT. Its protein is CASSLSRSGNEKLFF.